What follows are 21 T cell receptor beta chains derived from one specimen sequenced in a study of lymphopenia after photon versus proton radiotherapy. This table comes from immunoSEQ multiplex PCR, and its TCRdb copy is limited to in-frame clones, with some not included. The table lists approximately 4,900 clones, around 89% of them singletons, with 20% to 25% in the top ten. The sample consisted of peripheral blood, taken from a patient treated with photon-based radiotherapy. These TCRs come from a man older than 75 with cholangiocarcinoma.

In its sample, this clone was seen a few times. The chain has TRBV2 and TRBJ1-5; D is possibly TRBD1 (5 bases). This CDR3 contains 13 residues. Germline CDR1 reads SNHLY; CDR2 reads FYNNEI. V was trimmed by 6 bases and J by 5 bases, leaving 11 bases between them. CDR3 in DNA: TGTGCCAGCAGGGGGCGAAGTCATCAGCCCCAGCATTTT. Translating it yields CASRGRSHQPQHF.

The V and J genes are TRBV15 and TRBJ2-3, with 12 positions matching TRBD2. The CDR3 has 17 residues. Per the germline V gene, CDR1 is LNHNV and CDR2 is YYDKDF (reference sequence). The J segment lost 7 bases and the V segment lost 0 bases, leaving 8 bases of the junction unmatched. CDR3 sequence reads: CATSRDFTSGGRNTQYF. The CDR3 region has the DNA TGTGCCACCAGCAGAGATTTTACTAGCGGGGGGAGAAATACGCAGTATTTT.

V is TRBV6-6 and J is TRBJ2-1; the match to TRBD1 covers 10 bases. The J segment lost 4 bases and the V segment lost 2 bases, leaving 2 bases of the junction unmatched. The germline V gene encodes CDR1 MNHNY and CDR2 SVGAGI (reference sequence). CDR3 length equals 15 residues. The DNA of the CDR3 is TGTGCCAGCAGTTACGGACAGGGGGGATACAATGAGCAGTTCTTC. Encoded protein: CASSYGQGGYNEQFF.

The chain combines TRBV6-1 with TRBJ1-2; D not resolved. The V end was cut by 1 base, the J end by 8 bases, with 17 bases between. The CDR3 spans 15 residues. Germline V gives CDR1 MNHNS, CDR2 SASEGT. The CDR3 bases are TGTGCCAGCAGTGAAGGAGCCGGGTTTATAGGGGGCTACACCTTC. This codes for CASSEGAGFIGGYTF.

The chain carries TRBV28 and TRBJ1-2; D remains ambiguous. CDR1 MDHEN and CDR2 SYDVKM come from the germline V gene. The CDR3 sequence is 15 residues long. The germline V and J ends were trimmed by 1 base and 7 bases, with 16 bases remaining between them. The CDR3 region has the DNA TGTGCCAGCAGTTTATTTGGCAGGTCTAGATTTGGCTACACCTTC. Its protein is CASSLFGRSRFGYTF.

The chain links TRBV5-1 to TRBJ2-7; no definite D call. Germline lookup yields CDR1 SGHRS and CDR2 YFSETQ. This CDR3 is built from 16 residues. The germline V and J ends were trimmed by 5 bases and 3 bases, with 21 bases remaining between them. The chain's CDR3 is CASRRQPGPEFYEQYF. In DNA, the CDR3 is TGCGCCAGCAGGAGACAACCGGGCCCGGAATTCTACGAGCAGTACTTC.

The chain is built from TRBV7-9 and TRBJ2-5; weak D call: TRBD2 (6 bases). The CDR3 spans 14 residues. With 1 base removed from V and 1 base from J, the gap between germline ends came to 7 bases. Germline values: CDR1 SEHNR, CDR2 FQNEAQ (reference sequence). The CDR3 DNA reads TGTGCCAGCAGCTTAGTGGGGGGCCAAGAGACCCAGTACTTC. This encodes CASSLVGGQETQYF.

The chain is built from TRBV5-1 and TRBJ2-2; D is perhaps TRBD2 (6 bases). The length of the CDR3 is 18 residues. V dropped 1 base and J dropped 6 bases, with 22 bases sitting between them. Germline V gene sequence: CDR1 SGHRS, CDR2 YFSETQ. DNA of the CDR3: TGCGCCAGCAGCTTGCTTCTAGCGTCGAGGCAGAGGCCCGGGGAGCTGTTTTTT. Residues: CASSLLLASRQRPGELFF.

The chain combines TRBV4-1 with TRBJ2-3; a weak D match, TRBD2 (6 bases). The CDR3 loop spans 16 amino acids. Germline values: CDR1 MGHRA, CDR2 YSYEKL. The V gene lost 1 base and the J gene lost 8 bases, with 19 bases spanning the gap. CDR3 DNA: TGCGCCAGCAGCCAAGTGCCGGGGACTTCTGGGTCTACGCAGTATTTT. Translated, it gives CASSQVPGTSGSTQYF.

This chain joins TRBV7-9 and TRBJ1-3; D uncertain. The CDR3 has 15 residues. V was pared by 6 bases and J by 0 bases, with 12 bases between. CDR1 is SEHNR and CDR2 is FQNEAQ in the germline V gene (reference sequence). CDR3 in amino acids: CASSRRVPSGNTIYF. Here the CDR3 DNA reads TGTGCCAGCAGTCGCCGGGTCCCCTCTGGAAACACCATATATTTT.

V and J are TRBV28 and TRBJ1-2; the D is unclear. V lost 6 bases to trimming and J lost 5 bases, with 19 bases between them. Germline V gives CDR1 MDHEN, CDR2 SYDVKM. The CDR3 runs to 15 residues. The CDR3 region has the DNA TGTGCCAGCAGGCCTACGGGCTCGGAGGGTTATGGCTACACCTTC. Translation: CASRPTGSEGYGYTF.

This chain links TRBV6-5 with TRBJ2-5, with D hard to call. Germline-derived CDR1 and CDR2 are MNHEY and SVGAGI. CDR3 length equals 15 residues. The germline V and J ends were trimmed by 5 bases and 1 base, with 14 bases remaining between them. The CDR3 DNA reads TGTGCCAGCAGTCGCTCCCCGACGGGCCAAGAGACCCAGTACTTC. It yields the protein CASSRSPTGQETQYF.

CDR3 in DNA: TGTGCCAGCAGTCCCCCACAGGGTCAATTTCAGCCCCAGCATTTT. As protein: CASSPPQGQFQPQHF. The J gene is TRBJ1-5, the V gene TRBV28; perhaps TRBD1 as D (6 bases). From germline, CDR1 is MDHEN and CDR2 SYDVKM. V was clipped by 5 bases and J by 6 bases, with 17 bases between them. The CDR3 covers 15 residues.

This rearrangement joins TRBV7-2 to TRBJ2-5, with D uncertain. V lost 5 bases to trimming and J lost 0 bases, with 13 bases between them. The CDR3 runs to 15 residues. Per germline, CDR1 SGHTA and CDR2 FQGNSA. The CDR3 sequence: CASSPGTKNQETQYF. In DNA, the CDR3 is TGTGCCAGCAGCCCAGGTACCAAGAACCAAGAGACCCAGTACTTC.

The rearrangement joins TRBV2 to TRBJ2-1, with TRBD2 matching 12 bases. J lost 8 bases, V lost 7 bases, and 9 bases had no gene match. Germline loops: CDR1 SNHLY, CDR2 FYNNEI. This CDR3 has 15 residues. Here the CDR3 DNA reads TGTGCCAGCAATGGGCTAGCGGGGGGGCATGATGAGCAGTTCTTC. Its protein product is CASNGLAGGHDEQFF. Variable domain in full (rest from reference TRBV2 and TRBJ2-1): EPEVTQTPSHQVTQMGQEVILRCVPISNHLYFYWYRQILGQKVEFLVSFYNNEISEKSEIFDDQFSVERPDGSNFTLKIRSTKLEDSAMYFCASNGLAGGHDEQFFGPGTRLTVL.

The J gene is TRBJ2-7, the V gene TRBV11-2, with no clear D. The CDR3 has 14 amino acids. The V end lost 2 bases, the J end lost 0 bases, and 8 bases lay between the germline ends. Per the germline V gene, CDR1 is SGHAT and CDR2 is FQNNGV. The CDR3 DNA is TGTGCCAGCAGCTTACGGCCGTTCTCCTACGAGCAGTACTTC. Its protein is CASSLRPFSYEQYF.

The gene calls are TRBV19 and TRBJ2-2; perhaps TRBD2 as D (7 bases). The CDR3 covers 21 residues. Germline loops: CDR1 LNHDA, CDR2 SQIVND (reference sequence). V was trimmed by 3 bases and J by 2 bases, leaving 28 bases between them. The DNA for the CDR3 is TGTGCCAGTAGTATTCCGATCGCGGGGGAAAAACAGGGCGCAAACACCGGGGAGCTGTTTTTT. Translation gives CASSIPIAGEKQGANTGELFF. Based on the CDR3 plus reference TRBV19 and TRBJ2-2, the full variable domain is DGGITQSPKYLFRKEGQNVTLSCEQNLNHDAMYWYRQDPGQGLRLIYYSQIVNDFQKGDIAEGYSVSREKKESFPLTVTSAQKNPTAFYLCASSIPIAGEKQGANTGELFFGEGSRLTVL.

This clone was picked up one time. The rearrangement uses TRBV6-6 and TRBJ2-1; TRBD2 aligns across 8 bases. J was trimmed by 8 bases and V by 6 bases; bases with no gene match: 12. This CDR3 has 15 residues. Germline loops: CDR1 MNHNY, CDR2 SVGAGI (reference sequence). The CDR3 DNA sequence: TGTGCCAGCAGGGAAGTAGCGGGGTGGGGCGATGAGCAGTTCTTC. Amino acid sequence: CASREVAGWGDEQFF.

CDR3 protein: CASSPEGRVDTEAFF. DNA of the CDR3: TGTGCCAGCAGCCCCGAAGGGAGGGTGGACACTGAAGCTTTCTTT. J is TRBJ1-1 and V is TRBV9; the D is unclear. Trimming pared 4 bases from V and 3 bases from J, leaving 16 bases between. CDR1 and CDR2 from the germline V gene are SGDLS and YYNGEE. The CDR3 totals 15 residues.

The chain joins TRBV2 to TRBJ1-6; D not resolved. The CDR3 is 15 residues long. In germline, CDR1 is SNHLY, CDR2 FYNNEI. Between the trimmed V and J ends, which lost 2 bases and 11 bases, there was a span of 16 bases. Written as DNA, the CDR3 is TGTGCCAGCAGTGAAACTGGAGCATATGCGACACCCCTCCACTTT. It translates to CASSETGAYATPLHF.

The CDR3: CSVVGVTDTQYF. As DNA, the CDR3 is TGCAGCGTAGTTGGGGTCACAGATACGCAGTATTTT. This chain joins TRBV29-1 and TRBJ2-3; D is unresolved. Germline CDR1 reads SQVTM; CDR2 reads ANQGSEA. The CDR3 sequence is 12 residues long. V shed 6 bases and J shed 2 bases, with 9 bases lying between them.